The 32 T cell receptor beta chains presented below share a single source sample, sequenced in a study of T cells expressing NK-cell markers. TCRdb reprocessed the 5' RACE reads, keeping one entry per CDR3 protein, no DNA. Its clone listing holds a few hundred thousand distinct CDR3 sequences. Sequencing was carried out using blood T cells: a sorted CD56 or NKG2C T cell subset, CD4+ or CD8+ T cells, or bulk PBMC T cells (not recorded which). These receptors were obtained from a woman between 50 and 59 years old in good health.

The chain employs TRBV20-1 and TRBJ1-2; the D call from TCRdb, TRBD1, cannot be confirmed without DNA. Germline V CDR1 and CDR2: DFQATT, SNEGSKA (reference sequence). The CDR3 is 14 amino acids. CDR3 region: CSASPGTTSYGYTF.

V and J are TRBV6-1 and TRBJ1-5; TCRdb outputs TRBD1, but without DNA this stays unchecked. Germline loops: CDR1 MNHNS, CDR2 SASEGT. The CDR3 loop spans 14 amino acids. CDR3 residues: CASSEQGIFQPQHF.

The rearrangement joins TRBV12-3 or TRBV12-4 to TRBJ2-7; the TRBD2 assignment by TCRdb is unverifiable without DNA. The length of the CDR3 is 17 residues. CDR3 region: CASSLAGPSGSPYEQYF.

The chain couples TRBV12-3 or TRBV12-4 to TRBJ2-3; TCRdb indicates TRBD2, and absent DNA this call remains unverified. The CDR3 spans 17 residues. The CDR3 loop reads CASSVGLAGEGGDTQYF.

The rearrangement joins TRBV9 to TRBJ2-3; lacking DNA, the TRBD2 call made by TCRdb goes unchecked. The CDR3 totals 15 residues. Germline V gives CDR1 SGDLS, CDR2 YYNGEE. The chain's CDR3 is CASSVGVAGDGTQYF. The whole variable domain, filled in from reference TRBV9 and TRBJ2-3, reads DSGVTQTPKHLITATGQRVTLRCSPRSGDLSVYWYQQSLDQGLQFLIQYYNGEERAKGNILERFSAQQFPDLHSELNLSSLELGDSALYFCASSVGVAGDGTQYFGPGTRLTVL.

This chain links TRBV2 with TRBJ2-2; TCRdb lists TRBD2, though no DNA is available to test this call. CDR3 length: 19 amino acids. Germline CDR1 reads SNHLY; CDR2 reads FYNNEI. This CDR3 is CASSEFPLTSGRNTGELFF. Filled out from reference TRBV2 and TRBJ2-2, the complete variable domain reads EPEVTQTPSHQVTQMGQEVILRCVPISNHLYFYWYRQILGQKVEFLVSFYNNEISEKSEIFDDQFSVERPDGSNFTLKIRSTKLEDSAMYFCASSEFPLTSGRNTGELFFGEGSRLTVL.

This chain connects TRBV5-6 to TRBJ2-1; no DNA is available, so the TRBD1 call from TCRdb remains unchecked. The CDR3 length is 14 residues. Germline CDR1 is SGHDT and CDR2 is YYEEEE. The CDR3 region is CASNRGGAIGEQFF.

V is TRBV7-7 and J is TRBJ2-5; TCRdb's D call, TRBD1, is unchecked because there is no DNA. CDR1 and CDR2 from the germline V gene are SSHAT and FNYEAQ (reference sequence). This CDR3 is built from 12 residues. CDR3 amino acids: CEGGPMRETQYF.

The V and J genes are TRBV5-1 and TRBJ2-7; the TCRdb call, TRBD1, lacks DNA for checking. CDR1 is SGHRS and CDR2 is YFSETQ in the germline V gene. The CDR3 consists of 16 residues. CDR3 amino acids: CASSLLNRVGSYEQYF.

CDR3 sequence reads: CASSRTDMNTEAFF. This chain joins TRBV7-8 and TRBJ1-1; the D gene TCRdb calls, TRBD1, cannot be checked with no DNA. Germline V gene sequence: CDR1 SGHVS, CDR2 FQNEAQ. This CDR3 comprises 14 residues.

This rearrangement joins TRBV4-1 to TRBJ2-1; checking the TCRdb D call of TRBD2 is not possible without DNA. The CDR3 totals 16 residues. Germline values: CDR1 MGHRA, CDR2 YSYEKL. CDR3 loop: CASSQEAAALVNEQFF.

V is TRBV12-3 or TRBV12-4 and J is TRBJ1-2; TCRdb selects TRBD1, and the lack of DNA leaves this call unchecked. This CDR3 is built from 14 residues. CDR3 in amino acids: CASSSLDSRYGYTF.

The chain employs TRBV20-1 and TRBJ2-3; no DNA is available, so the TRBD2 call from TCRdb remains unchecked. From germline, CDR1 is DFQATT and CDR2 SNEGSKA (reference sequence). There are 16 residues in the CDR3. This CDR3 is CSATEGSGTSTDTQYF.

V gene TRBV6-5 combines with J gene TRBJ2-1; TCRdb's D call, TRBD2, is unchecked because there is no DNA. This CDR3 spans 18 amino acids. Germline CDR1 is MNHEY and CDR2 is SVGAGI. CDR3 amino acids: CASSYSGTSGRNYNEQFF.

CDR3 protein: CSAITGSQETQYF. The gene calls are TRBV29-1 and TRBJ2-5; TCRdb picks TRBD1, but there is no DNA to check that call. Germline V lookup: CDR1 SQVTM, CDR2 ANQGSEA. The CDR3 sequence is 13 residues long.

The chain joins TRBV12-3 or TRBV12-4 to TRBJ1-1; TCRdb reports TRBD1, a call that lacks DNA to check it against. The CDR3 runs to 14 residues. This CDR3 is CASSSSGRGMAAFF.

V gene TRBV10-3 combines with J gene TRBJ1-6. CDR1 and CDR2 (germline): ENHRY, SYGVKD. The CDR3 has 15 residues. The CDR3 region is CAIGVSRVGNSPLHF.

V usage is TRBV5-1 and J usage is TRBJ1-1; absent DNA, TCRdb's TRBD1 call cannot be checked. The germline V gene has CDR1 SGHRS and CDR2 YFSETQ. The CDR3 sequence is 16 residues long. The CDR3 region is CASSAGWTGGRTEAFF. Based on the CDR3 plus reference TRBV5-1 and TRBJ1-1, the full variable domain is KAGVTQTPRYLIKTRGQQVTLSCSPISGHRSVSWYQQTPGQGLQFLFEYFSETQRNKGNFPGRFSGRQFSNSRSEMNVSTLELGDSALYLCASSAGWTGGRTEAFFGQGTRLTVV.

The gene calls are TRBV29-1 and TRBJ2-1. The length of the CDR3 is 13 residues. Germline V gene sequence: CDR1 SQVTM, CDR2 ANQGSEA. CDR3 sequence reads: CSVQRSSYNEQFF.

The J gene is TRBJ1-3, the V gene TRBV4-2. The CDR3 loop spans 16 amino acids. Germline CDR1 LGHNA, CDR2 YNFKEQ. The CDR3: CASSQDRGTLGNTIYF.

The J gene is TRBJ2-1, the V gene TRBV29-1; checking the TCRdb D call of TRBD1 is not possible without DNA. CDR1 is SQVTM, CDR2 ANQGSEA, per germline. This CDR3 contains 20 residues. The CDR3 sequence is CSVEMIEGSGDGSSYNEQFF.

The CDR3 region is CASSLQATRGVVTDTQYF. The chain couples TRBV7-2 to TRBJ2-3; the D call of TRBD1 rests on TCRdb alone, since no DNA is present to check it. The length of the CDR3 is 18 residues. Germline CDR1 and CDR2: SGHTA and FQGNSA.

The chain uses TRBV12-5 and TRBJ1-5. CDR3 length: 14 amino acids. Germline CDR1 is LGHNT and CDR2 is FRNRAP. CDR3 loop: CASGSAEPNQPQHF. The full variable domain, completed using reference TRBV12-5 and TRBJ1-5, is DARVTQTPRHKVTEMGQEVTMRCQPILGHNTVFWYRQTMMQGLELLAYFRNRAPLDDSGMPKDRFSAEMPDATLATLKIQPSEPRDSAVYFCASGSAEPNQPQHFGDGTRLSIL.

V is TRBV3-1 and J is TRBJ2-1; TCRdb's D gene call, TRBD1, goes unchecked for lack of DNA. CDR1 and CDR2 from the germline V gene are LGHDT and YNNKEL (reference sequence). The CDR3 runs to 15 residues. CDR3 residues: CASSRTGMTYNEQFF.

The chain couples TRBV12-3 or TRBV12-4 to TRBJ2-1; TCRdb picks TRBD2, but there is no DNA to check that call. CDR3 length: 15 amino acids. CDR3 amino acids: CASSPGTSGTPEQFF.

CDR3 protein: CASSGGKGTSRYNEQFF. The chain recombines TRBV9 with TRBJ2-1; TCRdb's D gene call, TRBD2, goes unchecked for lack of DNA. In germline, CDR1 is SGDLS, CDR2 YYNGEE. The CDR3 covers 17 residues.

The chain combines TRBV5-1 with TRBJ1-5. CDR1 SGHRS and CDR2 YFSETQ come from the germline V gene. The CDR3 is 16 residues long. CDR3 in amino acids: CASSPTPDVNNSPQHF.

The chain has TRBV2 and TRBJ2-7; lacking DNA, the TRBD2 call made by TCRdb goes unchecked. Germline CDR1 and CDR2: SNHLY and FYNNEI. The CDR3 loop spans 14 amino acids. CDR3 residues: CASRLLAEPSGQYF. Drawing the rest from reference TRBV2 and TRBJ2-7, the complete variable domain is EPEVTQTPSHQVTQMGQEVILRCVPISNHLYFYWYRQILGQKVEFLVSFYNNEISEKSEIFDDQFSVERPDGSNFTLKIRSTKLEDSAMYFCASRLLAEPSGQYFGPGTRLTVT.

The chain recombines TRBV20-1 with TRBJ2-1. Looked up from germline, CDR1 is DFQATT and CDR2 is SNEGSKA (reference sequence). The CDR3 is made up of 13 amino acids. The chain's CDR3 is CSARALRGYEQFF.

The chain employs TRBV12-3 or TRBV12-4 and TRBJ2-6; TCRdb gives TRBD1 as the D gene, but with no DNA this cannot be confirmed. There are 17 residues in the CDR3. CDR3 protein: CASANTGGVGGANVLTF.

The chain links TRBV12-3 or TRBV12-4 to TRBJ2-2; TCRdb gives TRBD2 as the D gene, but with no DNA this cannot be confirmed. The CDR3 spans 17 residues. The chain's CDR3 is CASSLSASGSYTGELFF.

The chain recombines TRBV20-1 with TRBJ2-1; TCRdb selects TRBD2, and the lack of DNA leaves this call unchecked. This CDR3 has 17 residues. The germline V gene has CDR1 DFQATT and CDR2 SNEGSKA (reference sequence). CDR3 region: CSARGSSGRASYNEQFF.